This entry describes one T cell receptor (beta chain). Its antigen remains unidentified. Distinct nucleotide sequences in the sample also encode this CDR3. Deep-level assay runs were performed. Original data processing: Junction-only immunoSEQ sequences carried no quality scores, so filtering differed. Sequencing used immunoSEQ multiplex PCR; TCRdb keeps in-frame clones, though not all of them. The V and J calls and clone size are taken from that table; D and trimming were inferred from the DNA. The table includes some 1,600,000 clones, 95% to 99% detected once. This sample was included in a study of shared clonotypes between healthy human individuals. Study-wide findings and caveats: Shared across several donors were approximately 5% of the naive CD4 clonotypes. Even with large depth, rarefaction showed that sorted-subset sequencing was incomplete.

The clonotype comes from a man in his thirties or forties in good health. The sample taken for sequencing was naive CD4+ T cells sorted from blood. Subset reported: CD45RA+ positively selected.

The CDR3 spells CASSLGLAGETQYF. In nucleotides, the CDR3 is TGCGCCAGCAGCTTAGGACTAGCGGGAGAGACCCAGTACTTC. The chain employs TRBV5-1 and TRBJ2-5; TRBD2 agrees at 11 bases. Germline V gives CDR1 SGHRS, CDR2 YFSETQ. The CDR3 is 14 residues long. V shed 2 bases and J 4 bases; nucleotides not matched to a gene: 1.